These 15 T cell receptor beta chains originate from one sample sequenced in a study of cytomegalovirus exposure and HLA in healthy donors. PCR employed 60 Vbeta and 13 Jbeta primers. Repertoires were generated with immunoSEQ multiplex PCR, while TCRdb's copy carries only in-frame clones and drops some. The sample includes roughly 120,000 clones. The sample consisted of PBMCs. The receptors here all came from a man between 35 and 55 years old in good health and CMV-seronegative.

The CDR3: CASSGWTEAFF. The CDR3 nucleotides are TGCGCCAGCAGCGGGTGGACTGAAGCTTTCTTT. The V gene is TRBV10-2, the J gene TRBJ1-1; D uncertain. V was pared by 6 bases and J by 5 bases, with 7 bases between. The CDR3 runs to 11 residues. Germline values: CDR1 WSHSY, CDR2 SAAADI.

The CDR3 protein is CASSVGPGSLRYNEQFF. DNA of the CDR3: TGTGCCAGCAGCGTAGGTCCCGGGTCCTTGCGGTACAATGAGCAGTTCTTC. The gene calls are TRBV9 and TRBJ2-1; D unclear. CDR1 is SGDLS, CDR2 YYNGEE, per germline. The V end lost 0 bases, the J end lost 4 bases, and 17 bases lay between the germline ends. The CDR3 sequence is 17 residues long.

The chain joins TRBV9 to TRBJ2-1; 16 nucleotides align to TRBD2. The germline V gene encodes CDR1 SGDLS and CDR2 YYNGEE. V dropped 0 bases and J dropped 4; count of bases not matched to a gene: 4. This CDR3 has 18 amino acids. CDR3 region: CASSVGGLAGGKYNEQFF. The CDR3 region has the DNA TGTGCCAGCAGCGTAGGGGGACTAGCGGGAGGGAAGTACAATGAGCAGTTCTTC.

The CDR3, as DNA: TGTGCCAGCAGCTTAATGGCTAGCGGGCAGTACGAGCAGTACTTC. As protein: CASSLMASGQYEQYF. V gene TRBV7-3 combines with J gene TRBJ2-7; 8 bases align to TRBD2. Unmatched junction bases numbered 6, after V lost 1 base and J lost 4 bases. Germline lookup yields CDR1 SGHTA and CDR2 FQGTGA. The CDR3 is made up of 15 amino acids.

The rearrangement uses TRBV5-4 and TRBJ2-7; TRBD1 might be the D (5 bases). Germline V gene data show CDR1 as SGHNT and CDR2 as YYREEE (reference sequence). V shed 4 bases and J shed 1 base, with 15 bases lying between them. The CDR3 is 15 residues long. CDR3 nucleotides: TGTGCCAGCAGCGGGGCAGGATCGAGGTCCTACGAGCAGTACTTC. Translated: CASSGAGSRSYEQYF.

The J gene is TRBJ2-2, the V gene TRBV9; unclear D gene. The CDR3 is made up of 16 amino acids. The germline V gene has CDR1 SGDLS and CDR2 YYNGEE. With 4 bases removed from V and 4 bases from J, the gap between germline ends came to 17 bases. The CDR3 sequence: CASSSRSTPGTGELFF. CDR3 DNA: TGTGCCAGCAGCTCAAGGAGCACCCCGGGCACCGGGGAGCTGTTTTTT. The full variable domain, completed using reference TRBV9 and TRBJ2-2, is DSGVTQTPKHLITATGQRVTLRCSPRSGDLSVYWYQQSLDQGLQFLIQYYNGEERAKGNILERFSAQQFPDLHSELNLSSLELGDSALYFCASSSRSTPGTGELFFGEGSRLTVL.

The V and J genes are TRBV5-1 and TRBJ2-7; 9 bases map to TRBD2. The length of the CDR3 is 15 residues. Per the germline V gene, CDR1 is SGHRS and CDR2 is YFSETQ. V lost 1 base to trimming and J lost 2 bases; unmatched junction nucleotides: 4. CDR3 amino acids: CASSLLGGRAYEQYF. DNA of the CDR3: TGCGCCAGCAGCTTGTTGGGCGGGAGGGCCTACGAGCAGTACTTC.

The V gene is TRBV10-2, the J gene TRBJ1-5; 9 positions match TRBD1. Germline assignment: CDR1 WSHSY and CDR2 SAAADI. V shed 6 bases, J shed 1 base, and the junction held 4 bases outside the gene matches. This CDR3 is built from 15 residues. In DNA, the CDR3 is TGCGCCAGCAGGGATGGGACAGGGAGCAATCAGCCCCAGCATTTT. Protein product: CASRDGTGSNQPQHF.

The V and J genes are TRBV11-2 and TRBJ1-1; 9 bases are a match to TRBD1. The germline gives CDR1 SGHAT, CDR2 FQNNGV. The V gene end was trimmed by 3 bases and the J gene end by 0 bases; junction bases not matched to a gene: 11. This CDR3 has 18 residues. The CDR3 sequence is CASSLDLPGQGLNTEAFF. In nucleotides, the CDR3 is TGTGCCAGCAGCTTGGACCTGCCGGGACAGGGATTGAACACTGAAGCTTTCTTT.

The rearrangement joins TRBV5-6 to TRBJ2-7, with no clear D. Germline V gene sequence: CDR1 SGHDT, CDR2 YYEEEE. The CDR3 runs 12 residues. The V gene lost 0 bases and the J gene lost 6 bases, with 7 bases spanning the gap. CDR3 protein: CASSLALFEQYF. Written as DNA, the CDR3 is TGTGCCAGCAGCTTGGCACTATTCGAGCAGTACTTC.

In regard to this clone: Other nucleotide sequences in the sample specify the same CDR3. The V call is TRBV5-1, the J call TRBJ2-2, with D tentatively TRBD2 (5 bases). Trimming shortened V by 0 bases and J by 5 bases, and 14 bases separated the two germline ends. Germline values: CDR1 SGHRS, CDR2 YFSETQ. The CDR3 is 16 residues long. The chain's CDR3 is CASSLGGSSGTGELFF. CDR3 bases: TGCGCCAGCAGCTTGGGCGGATCATCGGGAACCGGGGAGCTGTTTTTT. The full variable domain, its missing parts supplied by reference TRBV5-1 and TRBJ2-2, is KAGVTQTPRYLIKTRGQQVTLSCSPISGHRSVSWYQQTPGQGLQFLFEYFSETQRNKGNFPGRFSGRQFSNSRSEMNVSTLELGDSALYLCASSLGGSSGTGELFFGEGSRLTVL.

The chain combines TRBV25-1 with TRBJ2-7, with 12 nucleotides matching TRBD1. Germline V gene data show CDR1 as MGHDK and CDR2 as SYGVNS. J was trimmed by 6 bases and V by 2 bases; bases with no gene match: 5. The CDR3 sequence is 15 residues long. The CDR3 spells CASSEGRDRGLEQYF. In nucleotides, the CDR3 is TGTGCCAGCAGTGAAGGCCGGGACAGGGGGCTCGAGCAGTACTTC.

The rearrangement joins TRBV7-3 to TRBJ1-4; D ambiguous. The germline gives CDR1 SGHTA, CDR2 FQGTGA. This CDR3 is 15 amino acids long. Trimming removed 2 bases at V and 4 bases at J, with 11 bases between. This CDR3 reads CASSLSGGNNEKLFF. Written as DNA, the CDR3 is TGTGCCAGCAGCTTATCCGGCGGTAATAATGAAAAACTGTTTTTT.

The CDR3 is CASRTTGTYEQYF. CDR3 in DNA: TGTGCCAGCCGGACAACAGGCACCTACGAGCAGTACTTC. The V call is TRBV7-8, the J call TRBJ2-7, with D perhaps matching TRBD1 (5 bases). The CDR3 totals 13 residues. V lost 8 bases to trimming and J lost 2 bases, with 13 bases between them. CDR1 SGHVS and CDR2 FQNEAQ come from the germline V gene.

V usage is TRBV23-1 and J usage is TRBJ2-7; TRBD1 might be the D (6 bases). TRBV23-1 qualifies as an ORF whose function is uncertain. This CDR3 contains 14 residues. Deletions cut 7 bases from V and 2 bases from J, with 15 bases between. CDR3 protein: CASNQPGTPYEQYF. DNA for the CDR3: TGCGCCAGCAATCAGCCCGGGACACCCTACGAGCAGTACTTC.